Listed here are 29 T cell receptor beta chains from one sample, sequenced in a study of cytomegalovirus exposure and HLA in healthy donors. Both 60 Vbeta primers and 13 Jbeta primers went into the PCR. Using immunoSEQ multiplex PCR, the repertoire was profiled, and TCRdb retains in-frame clones only, with some absent. The data hold approximately 140,000 clones, with about three quarters observed a single time. The sample was PBMCs. Receptors were obtained from a male donor in good health and CMV-seropositive.

The J gene is TRBJ2-5, the V gene TRBV5-1; TRBD2 agrees at 12 bases. The J segment lost 2 bases and the V segment lost 4 bases, leaving 6 bases of the junction unmatched. CDR1 is SGHRS and CDR2 is YFSETQ in the germline V gene. The CDR3 loop spans 16 amino acids. Written as DNA, the CDR3 is TGCGCCAGCAGCCACGCCACTAGCGGGGGGCAAGAGACCCAGTACTTC. This translates into CASSHATSGGQETQYF.

The sample holds a few counts of this clone. The rearrangement uses TRBV25-1 and TRBJ2-1; 8 nucleotides align to TRBD1. Germline lookup yields CDR1 MGHDK and CDR2 SYGVNS. V lost 3 bases to trimming and J lost 6 bases; unmatched junction nucleotides: 10. The CDR3 runs to 16 residues. Written as DNA, the CDR3 is TGTGCCAGCAGTGACCCGGGACAGGACACTACCAATGAGCAGTTCTTC. It encodes CASSDPGQDTTNEQFF.

The chain joins TRBV23-1 to TRBJ2-7, with 9 positions matching TRBD1. TRBV23-1 is an open reading frame whose function is uncertain. V lost 1 base and J lost 3; bases outside the gene matches: 1. The CDR3 sequence is 14 residues long. The CDR3 loop is CASSQLTGGYEQYF. The CDR3 nucleotides read TGCGCCAGCAGTCAATTGACAGGGGGCTACGAGCAGTACTTC.

The chain uses TRBV4-1 and TRBJ2-1, with 7 bases matching TRBD2. The V segment lost 3 bases and the J segment 5 bases; nucleotides outside the gene matches: 10. The CDR3 is made up of 16 amino acids. Germline-derived CDR1 and CDR2 are MGHRA and YSYEKL. This CDR3 is CASSHWEVTSHNEQFF. As DNA, the CDR3 is TGCGCCAGCAGCCATTGGGAGGTGACTAGCCACAATGAGCAGTTCTTC.

The V and J genes are TRBV6-1 and TRBJ2-7; unclear D gene. This CDR3 comprises 11 residues. Germline CDR1 MNHNS, CDR2 SASEGT. V was cut by 7 bases and J by 9 bases, with 13 bases left in between. CDR3 region: CASTDIGPQYF. CDR3 coding DNA: TGTGCCAGCACCGACATCGGCCCGCAGTACTTC.

The V call is TRBV10-1, the J call TRBJ1-1; D perhaps matches TRBD1 (5 bases). V lost 2 bases to trimming and J lost 1 base, with 8 bases between them. Germline CDR1 reads WNHNN; CDR2 reads SYGVQD (reference sequence). This CDR3 comprises 14 residues. The DNA of the CDR3 is TGCGCCAGCAGTGAGCCTAGGGGGAACACTGAAGCTTTCTTT. This sequence encodes CASSEPRGNTEAFF.

This clone was found a few times. The chain links TRBV9 to TRBJ2-1; a weak D match, TRBD1 (8 bases). The CDR3 extends over 14 amino acids. V lost 4 bases and J lost 9, with 17 bases in between. CDR1 and CDR2 (germline): SGDLS, YYNGEE. CDR3 sequence: CASSPWEGTGEQFF. The CDR3 nucleotides read TGTGCCAGCAGCCCATGGGAGGGGACAGGTGAGCAGTTCTTC.

The chain combines TRBV15 with TRBJ2-1; 8 bases are a match to TRBD1. Germline CDR1 reads LNHNV; CDR2 reads YYDKDF (reference sequence). V gave up 6 bases and J gave up 4 bases; unmatched junction bases: 11. There are 16 residues in the CDR3. CDR3 DNA sequence: TGTGCCACCAGGAGGGGTACAGGGGGAGGATACAATGAGCAGTTCTTC. Translated, it gives CATRRGTGGGYNEQFF.

This chain connects TRBV7-8 to TRBJ2-5; D is uncertain. Germline V gives CDR1 SGHVS, CDR2 FQNEAQ. This CDR3 is built from 11 residues. V lost 6 bases, J lost 4 bases, and 6 bases lay in between. Here the CDR3 reads CASRLRETQYF. The CDR3 nucleotides are TGTGCCAGCAGATTGAGAGAGACCCAGTACTTC.

This sequence joins TRBV6-5 and TRBJ1-5, with TRBD1 as a possible D gene (5 bases). Germline-derived CDR1 and CDR2 are MNHEY and SVGAGI. The CDR3 totals 15 residues. The V end lost 0 bases, the J end lost 6 bases, and 12 bases lay between the germline ends. This CDR3 reads CASSYSQGQGQPQHF. The CDR3 DNA sequence: TGTGCCAGCAGTTACTCGCAGGGTCAGGGTCAGCCCCAGCATTTT.

The chain recombines TRBV27 with TRBJ1-1, with D tentatively TRBD1 (5 bases). This CDR3 comprises 16 residues. Germline V lookup: CDR1 MNHEY, CDR2 SMNVEV (reference sequence). V gave up 6 bases and J gave up 1 base, with 18 bases separating them. CDR3 nucleotide sequence: TGTGCCAGCAGGGGAGGGCTTAAGGGGAGGAACACTGAAGCTTTCTTT. This codes for CASRGGLKGRNTEAFF.

The V gene is TRBV28, the J gene TRBJ1-5, with TRBD1 matching 7 bases. This CDR3 is 12 amino acids long. In germline, CDR1 is MDHEN, CDR2 SYDVKM. With 10 bases clipped from V and 6 bases from J, the junction kept 6 bases outside the gene matches. As DNA, the CDR3 is TGTGCCATAAGACAGGGATCTCAGCCCCAGCATTTT. Encoded protein: CAIRQGSQPQHF.

The V call is TRBV5-1, the J call TRBJ2-2; 9 positions match TRBD1. The CDR3 sequence is 16 residues long. Germline-derived CDR1 and CDR2 are SGHRS and YFSETQ. Trimming removed 0 bases from V and 4 bases from J; junction bases left unmatched: 4. The CDR3 protein is CASSLAQGAGTGELFF. CDR3 coding DNA: TGCGCCAGCAGCTTGGCACAGGGGGCCGGCACCGGGGAGCTGTTTTTT. Full variable domain (rest looked up from reference TRBV5-1 and TRBJ2-2): KAGVTQTPRYLIKTRGQQVTLSCSPISGHRSVSWYQQTPGQGLQFLFEYFSETQRNKGNFPGRFSGRQFSNSRSEMNVSTLELGDSALYLCASSLAQGAGTGELFFGEGSRLTVL.

This chain links TRBV11-3 with TRBJ2-7, with no clear D. CDR1 and CDR2 from the germline V gene are SGHNT and YENEEA. The ends were cut back, 3 bases at V and 0 bases at J, with 12 bases in the middle. This CDR3 is 15 amino acids long. In nucleotides, the CDR3 is TGTGCCAGCAGCTTCGGCGCGTCTAGCTCCTACGAGCAGTACTTC. It encodes CASSFGASSSYEQYF.

This sequence joins TRBV6-6 and TRBJ2-3; 8 bases align to TRBD2. This CDR3 has 14 amino acids. The germline V gene has CDR1 MNHNY and CDR2 SVGAGI (reference sequence). V shed 6 bases, J shed 3 bases, and the junction held 5 bases outside the gene matches. The CDR3 region is CASRIAGFTDTQYF. CDR3 bases: TGTGCCAGCAGAATAGCGGGATTTACAGATACGCAGTATTTT.

The chain couples TRBV18 to TRBJ1-1; 10 nucleotides align to TRBD1. V shed 2 bases and J 4 bases; nucleotides not matched to a gene: 7. Per the germline V gene, CDR1 is KGHSH and CDR2 is LQKENI. This CDR3 is 16 amino acids long. As DNA, the CDR3 is TGTGCCAGCTCACCATCGACAGGGGGCGCAGGCACTGAAGCTTTCTTT. Its translation: CASSPSTGGAGTEAFF.

With regard to this clone: Germline and junction disagree at one end, which may indicate a read error. The chain recombines TRBV27 with TRBJ1-2; 8 bases are a match to TRBD1. Germline V gene sequence: CDR1 MNHEY, CDR2 SMNVEV (reference sequence). The CDR3 is 15 amino acids. The CDR3 DNA is TGTGCCAGCAGTTTAGGGGGCAGGGGGCTTAATGGCTACCCCTTC. Its protein is CASSLGGRGLNGYPF.

The chain has TRBV29-1 and TRBJ1-4, with 8 bases that match TRBD1. Per the germline V gene, CDR1 is SQVTM and CDR2 is ANQGSEA. With V trimmed by 2 bases and J by 14 bases, 13 bases remained unmatched. CDR3 size: 14 residues. The CDR3 region has the DNA TGCAGCGTTGAAATCCCAGGGGGCGCGAGGGACCTGTTTTTT. Protein product: CSVEIPGGARDLFF. Looking up the rest from reference TRBV29-1 and TRBJ1-4 gives the full variable domain: SAVISQKPSRDICQRGTSLTIQCQVDSQVTMMFWYRQQPGQSLTLIATANQGSEATYESGFVIDKFPISRPNLTFSTLTVSNMSPEDSSIYLCSVEIPGGARDLFFGSGTQLSVL.

The rearrangement uses TRBV4-3 and TRBJ2-1; D possibly corresponds to TRBD1 (5 bases). With 1 base removed from V and 7 bases from J, the gap between germline ends came to 14 bases. This CDR3 is built from 15 residues. Germline assignment: CDR1 LGHNA and CDR2 YSLEER. As DNA, the CDR3 is TGCGCCAGCAGCCAAGGTGTCAGGGTAAGGAATGAGCAGTTCTTC. Translated, it gives CASSQGVRVRNEQFF.

The chain combines TRBV6-4 with TRBJ2-2; TRBD1 aligns across 12 bases. V lost 3 bases, J lost 7 bases, and 9 bases stayed unmatched. Germline V CDR1 and CDR2: MRHNA, SNTAGT. This CDR3 is built from 17 residues. This CDR3 reads CASSELGTGGKGGELFF. CDR3 coding DNA: TGTGCCAGCAGTGAATTGGGGACAGGGGGCAAGGGCGGGGAGCTGTTTTTT.

This rearrangement joins TRBV19 to TRBJ1-1; D perhaps matches TRBD1 (6 bases). The germline CDR1 and CDR2 sequences are LNHDA and SQIVND (reference sequence). This CDR3 contains 12 residues. V was clipped by 5 bases and J by 7 bases, with 11 bases between them. The CDR3 DNA follows: TGTGCCAGTAGTTTACAGGGAGTTGAAGCTTTCTTT. Residues: CASSLQGVEAFF.

The rearrangement uses TRBV18 and TRBJ2-3; 7 bases map to TRBD2. This CDR3 is 16 amino acids long. Germline-derived CDR1 and CDR2 are KGHSH and LQKENI. V dropped 3 bases and J dropped 2; count of bases not matched to a gene: 8. CDR3 loop: CASSPLASGYTDTQYF. CDR3 coding DNA: TGTGCCAGCTCACCTCTGGCTAGCGGATACACAGATACGCAGTATTTT.

The sample holds a few counts of this clone. CDR3 nucleotides: TGTGCCAGCAGCGCTTGGGACTTGCCAAGCACAGATACGCAGTATTTT. As protein: CASSAWDLPSTDTQYF. The chain uses TRBV9 and TRBJ2-3; possible D gene TRBD2, 6 bases. CDR1 and CDR2 (germline): SGDLS, YYNGEE. CDR3 length: 16 residues. V was clipped by 3 bases and J by 0 bases, with 14 bases between them. The complete variable domain, with remaining parts taken from reference TRBV9 and TRBJ2-3, reads DSGVTQTPKHLITATGQRVTLRCSPRSGDLSVYWYQQSLDQGLQFLIQYYNGEERAKGNILERFSAQQFPDLHSELNLSSLELGDSALYFCASSAWDLPSTDTQYFGPGTRLTVL.

Only a few counts were recorded for this clone. The chain employs TRBV4-3 and TRBJ2-7; 9 bases line up with TRBD2. Looked up from germline, CDR1 is LGHNA and CDR2 is YSLEER. Trimming took 3 bases from V and 2 from J; bases not matched to a gene: 5. CDR3 size: 15 residues. The DNA for the CDR3 is TGCGCCAGCAGCCAGACCTTAGCGGGGGCCTACGAGCAGTACTTC. Translated: CASSQTLAGAYEQYF.

This clone was found once. V usage is TRBV9 and J usage is TRBJ2-2, with D maybe TRBD1 (6 bases). Germline loops: CDR1 SGDLS, CDR2 YYNGEE. Trimming stripped 8 bases from V and 2 bases from J, with 10 bases between. The CDR3 runs 13 residues. This CDR3 reads CASGQSNTGELFF. CDR3 nucleotide sequence: TGTGCCAGTGGACAGTCTAACACCGGGGAGCTGTTTTTT.

CDR3: CASSIVSASYEQYF. CDR3 coding DNA: TGTGCCAGTAGTATCGTGTCGGCTAGCTACGAGCAGTACTTC. This chain links TRBV19 with TRBJ2-7; D remains ambiguous. Trimming removed 3 bases from V and 3 bases from J, with 12 bases in between. The germline gives CDR1 LNHDA, CDR2 SQIVND (reference sequence). The CDR3 totals 14 residues.

This sequence joins TRBV29-1 and TRBJ1-3, with D possibly matching TRBD1 (6 bases). Germline-derived CDR1 and CDR2 are SQVTM and ANQGSEA. The CDR3 extends over 12 amino acids. V dropped 1 base and J dropped 8 bases, with 9 bases sitting between them. The CDR3 coding sequence is TGCAGCGTTGAAGTTTCAGGGGACACCATATATTTT. This translates into CSVEVSGDTIYF. Complete variable domain (other parts from reference TRBV29-1 and TRBJ1-3): SAVISQKPSRDICQRGTSLTIQCQVDSQVTMMFWYRQQPGQSLTLIATANQGSEATYESGFVIDKFPISRPNLTFSTLTVSNMSPEDSSIYLCSVEVSGDTIYFGEGSWLTVV.

This clone has more than one count but fewer than ten. This chain connects TRBV10-3 to TRBJ2-1; 11 bases match TRBD2. V shed 4 bases and J 5 bases; nucleotides not matched to a gene: 4. The CDR3 loop spans 15 amino acids. The germline CDR1 and CDR2 sequences are ENHRY and SYGVKD. CDR3 sequence reads: CAISVGLAVDNEQFF. The DNA of the CDR3 is TGTGCCATCAGTGTGGGACTAGCGGTCGACAATGAGCAGTTCTTC.

This chain links TRBV5-6 with TRBJ2-3; D might be TRBD2 (6 bases). V lost 0 bases and J 1 base, leaving 9 bases between the germline ends. The CDR3 has 15 amino acids. Germline lookup yields CDR1 SGHDT and CDR2 YYEEEE. As DNA, the CDR3 is TGTGCCAGCAGCTTGGGAGGCGGGGGCACAGATACGCAGTATTTT. Translation: CASSLGGGGTDTQYF.